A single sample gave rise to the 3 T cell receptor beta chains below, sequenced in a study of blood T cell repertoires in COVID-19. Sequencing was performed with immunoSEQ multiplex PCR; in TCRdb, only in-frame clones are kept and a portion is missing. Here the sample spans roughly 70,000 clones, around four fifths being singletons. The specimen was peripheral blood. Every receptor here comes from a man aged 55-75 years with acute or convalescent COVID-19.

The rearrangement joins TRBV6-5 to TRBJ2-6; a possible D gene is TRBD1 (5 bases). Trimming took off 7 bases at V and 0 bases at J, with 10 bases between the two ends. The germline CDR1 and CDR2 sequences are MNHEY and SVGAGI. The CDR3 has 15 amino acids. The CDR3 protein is CASIDSFSGANVLTF. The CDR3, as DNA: TGTGCCAGCATCGACAGTTTCTCTGGGGCCAACGTCCTGACTTTC.

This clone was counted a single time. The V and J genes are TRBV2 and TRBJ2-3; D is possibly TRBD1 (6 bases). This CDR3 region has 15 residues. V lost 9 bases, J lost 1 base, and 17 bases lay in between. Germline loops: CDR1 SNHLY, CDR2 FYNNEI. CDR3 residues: CASKTGSGGTDTQYF. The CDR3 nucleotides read TGTGCCAGTAAAACGGGGTCAGGGGGCACAGATACGCAGTATTTT.

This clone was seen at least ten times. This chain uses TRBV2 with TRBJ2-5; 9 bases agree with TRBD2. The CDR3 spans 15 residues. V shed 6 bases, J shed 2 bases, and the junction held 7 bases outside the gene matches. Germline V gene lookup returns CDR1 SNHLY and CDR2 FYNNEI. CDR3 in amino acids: CASRQTSGRQETQYF. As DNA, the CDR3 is TGTGCCAGCAGGCAGACTAGCGGAAGGCAAGAGACCCAGTACTTC.